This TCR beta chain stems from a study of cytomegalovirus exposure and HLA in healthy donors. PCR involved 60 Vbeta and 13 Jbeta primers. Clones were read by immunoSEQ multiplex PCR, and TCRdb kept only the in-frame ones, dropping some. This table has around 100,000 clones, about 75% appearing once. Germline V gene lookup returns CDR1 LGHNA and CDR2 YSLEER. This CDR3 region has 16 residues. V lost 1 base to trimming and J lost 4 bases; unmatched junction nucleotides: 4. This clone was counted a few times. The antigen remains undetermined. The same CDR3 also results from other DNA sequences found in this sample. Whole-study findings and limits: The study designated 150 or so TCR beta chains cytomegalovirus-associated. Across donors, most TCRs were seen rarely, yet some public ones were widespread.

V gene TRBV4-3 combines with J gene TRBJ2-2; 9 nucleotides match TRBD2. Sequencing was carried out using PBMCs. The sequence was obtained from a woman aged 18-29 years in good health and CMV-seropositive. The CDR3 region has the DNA TGCGCCAGCAGCCAAGTGGCAGCGGGAGGCACCGGGGAGCTGTTTTTT. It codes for CASSQVAAGGTGELFF.